The rows below give T cell receptor beta chains drawn from one sample of a study of Graves' ophthalmopathy and Graves' hyperthyroidism. One entry per CDR3 protein results from TCRdb running MiXCR on the multiplex PCR reads. The sample records roughly 700,000 distinct CDR3 sequences, about 44% being singletons. Sample: peripheral blood. The receptor source for this set is an adult man with Graves' ophthalmopathy. The CDR3 runs from the conserved cysteine through the conserved F or W. The order of the fields is V gene, D gene, clone size, J gene, CDR3 protein, CDR3 DNA. The D gene is left open where the match is weak. Size is omitted from some rows. Given values are once, few, many or a class for expanded clones.

>TRBV29-1|-|-|TRBJ2-5
CSSLTGSRDTQYF
TGCAGCAGCCTTACCGGTTCACGCGATACCCAGTACTTC
>TRBV15|TRBD1|many|TRBJ2-5
CATGTGGKETQYF
TGTGCCACTGGCACAGGGGGCAAAGAGACCCAGTACTTC
>TRBV29-1|-|-|TRBJ2-5
CSVKGGSFF
TGCAGCGTTAAGGGGGGGAGCTTCTTC
>TRBV7-2|-|many|TRBJ2-7
CASSPGQSSYEQYF
TGTGCCAGCAGCCCCGGACAGAGCTCCTACGAGCAGTACTTC
>TRBV9|-|many|TRBJ1-1
CASKAGDNTEAFF
TGTGCCAGCAAGGCAGGCGATAACACTGAAGCTTTCTTT
>TRBV25-1|TRBD1|-|TRBJ2-5
CASSEYRGHQETQYF
TGTGCCAGCAGTGAGTACAGGGGGCACCAAGAGACCCAGTACTTC
>TRBV2|TRBD1|-|TRBJ1-5
CASSRQGGPNQPQHF
TGTGCCAGCAGTCGGCAGGGGGGCCCCAATCAGCCCCAGCATTTT
>TRBV10-2|-|-|TRBJ1-2
CASSEVSGGYTF
TGCGCCAGCAGTGAGGTGTCGGGTGGCTACACCTTC
>TRBV7-9|TRBD2|-|TRBJ2-3
CASSRRPLAGESTDTQYF
TGTGCCAGCAGCCGGAGGCCACTTGCGGGGGAGAGCACAGATACGCAGTATTTT
>TRBV20-1|TRBD1|many|TRBJ1-1
CSAWDSEGRTEAFF
TGCAGTGCGTGGGACAGCGAAGGGAGGACTGAAGCTTTCTTT
>TRBV25-1|TRBD2|-|TRBJ2-2
CASSVGTSGRAAGELFF
TGTGCCAGCAGCGTAGGGACTAGCGGGAGGGCCGCCGGGGAGCTGTTTTTT
>TRBV20-1|TRBD2|-|TRBJ2-2
CSASSGGANTGELFF
TGCAGTGCTAGTAGCGGGGGCGCGAACACCGGGGAGCTGTTTTTT
>TRBV20-1|-|-|TRBJ1-2
CSARDPWLSSEGYTF
TGCAGTGCTAGAGACCCCTGGTTGTCGAGTGAAGGCTACACCTTC
>TRBV5-5|-|-|TRBJ1-5
CASSSGHYQPQHF
TGTGCCAGCAGCTCCGGACATTATCAGCCCCAGCATTTT
>TRBV9|TRBD1|-|TRBJ2-2
CASSVDGGQGRSGELFF
TGTGCCAGCAGCGTAGACGGGGGACAGGGGAGATCCGGGGAGCTGTTTTTT
>TRBV2|-|-|TRBJ1-2
CASVGPRGGSGYTF
TGTGCCAGCGTTGGGCCCCGGGGAGGGAGTGGCTACACCTTC
>TRBV5-1|-|many|TRBJ1-2
CASSLSSWGGYGYTF
TGCGCCAGCAGCCTAAGCAGCTGGGGAGGCTATGGCTACACCTTC
>TRBV12-3/TRBV12-4|TRBD1|-|TRBJ1-5
CASSLSQGVGQPQHF
TGTGCCAGCAGTTTGTCACAGGGGGTAGGTCAGCCCCAGCATTTT
>TRBV24-1|TRBD1|once|TRBJ1-5
CATSDTGAQPQHF
TGTGCCACCAGTGACACAGGGGCTCAGCCCCAGCATTTT
>TRBV5-1|-|-|TRBJ2-7
CASSSHTGEQYF
TGCGCCAGCAGCTCACACACGGGGGAGCAGTACTTC
>TRBV10-3|-|-|TRBJ2-3
CALGDTDTQYF
TGTGCCCTGGGGGACACAGATACGCAGTATTTT
>TRBV20-1|TRBD1|-|TRBJ2-6
CSAGQAGSGANVLTF
TGCAGCGCGGGACAGGCTGGCTCTGGGGCCAACGTCCTGACTTTC
>TRBV10-1|-|many|TRBJ2-5
CASSDPRKTQYF
TGCGCCAGCAGTGACCCCCGGAAGACCCAGTACTTC
>TRBV20-1|-|few|TRBJ2-7
CSAKQNSYEQYF
TGCAGTGCTAAGCAGAACTCCTACGAGCAGTACTTC
>TRBV10-3|-|-|TRBJ1-4
CAIGRATNEKLFF
TGTGCCATCGGCCGGGCAACTAATGAAAAACTGTTTTTT
>TRBV15|-|few|TRBJ2-3
CATSGGFSTDTQYF
TGTGCCACCAGCGGGGGATTTAGCACAGATACGCAGTATTTT
>TRBV5-4|-|few|TRBJ1-2
CASRGTFISGYTF
TGTGCCAGCAGGGGGACCTTCATAAGCGGCTACACCTTC
>TRBV7-9|-|few|TRBJ2-7
CASSQGGRQAYEQYF
TGTGCCAGCAGCCAAGGGGGGAGGCAGGCCTACGAGCAGTACTTC
>TRBV20-1|TRBD1|-|TRBJ1-6
CSTDAGQGLLSSYNSPLHF
TGCAGTACTGACGCCGGACAGGGCCTCCTCAGCTCCTATAATTCACCCCTCCACTTT
>TRBV6-5|TRBD1|-|TRBJ2-5
CASGDRAVETQYF
TGTGCCAGCGGGGACAGGGCAGTGGAGACCCAGTACTTC
>TRBV10-3|-|-|TRBJ2-5
CASSSRDSETQYF
TGTGCCAGCTCATCACGGGATAGTGAGACCCAGTACTTC
>TRBV12-5|-|once|TRBJ2-2
CASGPGQSNTGELFF
TGTGCTAGTGGCCCAGGACAGTCGAACACCGGGGAGCTGTTTTTT
>TRBV20-1|TRBD1|-|TRBJ2-7
CSASTGQGAYGQYF
TGCAGTGCTTCGACCGGACAGGGGGCATACGGGCAGTACTTC
>TRBV2|-|many|TRBJ1-5
CASSVSNQPQHF
TGTGCCAGCAGTGTAAGCAATCAGCCCCAGCATTTT
>TRBV7-3|-|-|TRBJ2-7
CASGWLAGTTVYF
TGTGCCAGCGGCTGGCTAGCAGGTACCACCGTGTACTTC
>TRBV24-1|TRBD2|-|TRBJ2-3
CATSVASGVTDTQYF
TGTGCCACCAGTGTAGCTAGCGGGGTAACAGATACGCAGTATTTT
>TRBV10-3|-|-|TRBJ1-5
CAISYREGGQPQHF
TGTGCCATCAGTTACCGGGAGGGAGGTCAGCCCCAGCATTTT
>TRBV7-9|-|few|TRBJ2-2
CASSDDVNAGELFF
TGTGCCAGCAGCGACGATGTCAACGCCGGGGAGCTGTTTTTT
>TRBV11-2|-|few|TRBJ2-5
CASSLVPGTQETQYF
TGTGCCAGCAGCTTAGTCCCGGGAACCCAAGAGACCCAGTACTTC
>TRBV20-1|-|-|TRBJ2-5
CSASGGGSGKETQYF
TGCAGTGCCAGTGGAGGGGGCAGTGGGAAAGAGACCCAGTACTTC
>TRBV16|TRBD2|-|TRBJ2-5
CASSGGGGNQPQYF
TGTGCCAGCAGCGGCGGGGGGGGAAATCAGCCCCAGTACTTC
>TRBV19|TRBD1|few|TRBJ1-4
CASSRTTGSSGKLFF
TGTGCCAGTAGTAGAACGACAGGGTCGTCCGGAAAACTGTTTTTT